This TCR beta chain came from a study of blood T cell repertoires in COVID-19. Details on this clone: The sample contains more than one DNA sequence encoding this CDR3.

Study processing details: Amplification of reference gene primers was used by the study to estimate nucleated cell counts. Repertoires were generated with immunoSEQ multiplex PCR, while TCRdb's copy carries only in-frame clones and drops some. That table gives V, J and clone size, and the DNA gave D and trimming. Counted here are roughly 100,000 clones, roughly 91% occurring once; the ten biggest clones make up roughly 4.6%. CDR3 length: 13 residues. CDR1 is KGHSH and CDR2 is LQKENI in the germline V gene. V was shortened by 2 bases and J by 4 bases, with 8 bases between the two germline ends. Sample: peripheral blood. The clonotype comes from a human donor in a cohort sampled during active COVID-19. The genes are TRBV18 and TRBJ2-5; D ambiguous. CDR3 sequence (DNA): TGTGCCAGCTCACCATTAGCTGGAGAGACCCAGTACTTC. It is translated as CASSPLAGETQYF.